This record looks at one TCR beta chain sequence and its context. Its antigen remains unidentified. Time point given: blood 2 weeks post-SBRT. Described treatment: 15 Gy SBRT to primary tumor, nephrectomy 4 weeks later. Clear cell pathology was present in this patient's renal cell carcinoma. These data belong to a study of radiation and T cells in renal cell carcinoma. Across the study: Nephrectomy followed 15 Gy stereotactic body radiation by 4 weeks. Broader study findings: Top tumor clonotypes rose in blood 2 weeks post-radiation, then contracted. Without pretreatment biopsies, baseline tumor clonotype presence was undetermined.

The table came from immunoSEQ multiplex PCR; TCRdb's copy has only in-frame clones and leaves some out. The data contain some 50,000 clones, 80% of them seen just once; the ten biggest clones take up less than 30%. Germline lookup yields CDR1 SGDLS and CDR2 YYNGEE. Trimming at V came to 0 bases and at J to 6 bases, leaving 6 bases not matched to a gene. This CDR3 is 14 amino acids long. The TCR comes from a woman between 70 and 85 years old with renal cell carcinoma. Sequencing used blood, obtained from a patient whose treatment included radiotherapy and nephrectomy. This chain joins TRBV9 and TRBJ2-7; 7 nucleotides agree with TRBD2. CDR3 protein: CASSVVGSGAEQYF. In DNA form, the CDR3 reads TGTGCCAGCAGCGTAGTGGGCAGCGGGGCCGAGCAGTACTTC.